The 5 T cell receptor beta chains below come from one sample, sequenced in a study of early T cells in non-severe SARS-CoV-2 infection. MiXCR was run by TCRdb on the 5' RACE reads, yielding one entry per CDR3 protein. This sample has tens of thousands of distinct CDR3 sequences, with 4.5% found just once. Sequenced: whole blood. The origin of the receptors is an adult who was a healthcare worker with PCR-confirmed SARS-CoV-2 infection or an uninfected control (not recorded which).

In its sample, this clonotype was seen a few times. The chain recombines TRBV7-8 with TRBJ1-1, with D possibly TRBD1 on 6 matching bases. Germline CDR1 and CDR2: SGHVS and FQNEAQ. V was pared by 0 bases and J by 2 bases, with 10 bases between. This CDR3 has 15 amino acids. CDR3 bases: TGTGCCAGCAGCTTAGCAATGGGGACAAACACTGAAGCTTTCTTT. This gives the protein CASSLAMGTNTEAFF.

The chain employs TRBV6-2 or TRBV6-3 and TRBJ2-1; 7 positions agree with TRBD2. V gave up 6 bases and J gave up 7 bases; unmatched junction bases: 3. The CDR3 extends over 12 amino acids. Germline values: CDR1 MNHEY, CDR2 SVGEGT. The CDR3 nucleotides are TGTGCCAGCAGAACGGGGGGAAATGAGCAGTTCTTC. Translating gives CASRTGGNEQFF.

This clonotype was observed a handful of times. Here the CDR3 reads CASSFRDRGTDTQYF. DNA for the CDR3: TGTGCCAGCAGTTTCCGGGACAGGGGAACAGATACGCAGTATTTT. V is TRBV28 and J is TRBJ2-3; 10 bases are shared with TRBD1. CDR1 is MDHEN and CDR2 is SYDVKM in the germline V gene. V shed 3 bases, J shed 3 bases, and the junction held 3 bases outside the gene matches. The CDR3 consists of 15 residues. The complete variable domain, with remaining parts taken from reference TRBV28 and TRBJ2-3, reads DVKVTQSSRYLVKRTGEKVFLECVQDMDHENMFWYRQDPGLGLRLIYFSYDVKMKEKGDIPEGYSVSREKKERFSLILESASTNQTSMYLCASSFRDRGTDTQYFGPGTRLTVL.

This clonotype appeared many times. J is TRBJ1-4 and V is TRBV5-8, with D perhaps matching TRBD1 (5 bases). CDR1 and CDR2 from the germline V gene are SGHTS and YDEGEE. CDR3 length: 16 amino acids. V lost 3 bases, J lost 5 bases, and 17 bases lay in between. CDR3 protein: CASSWERQIRNEKLFF. The CDR3 bases are TGTGCCAGCAGCTGGGAGCGACAGATAAGAAATGAAAAACTGTTTTTT.

At least ten counts were recorded for this clonotype. This chain connects TRBV5-5 to TRBJ2-1, with 8 bases aligning to TRBD2. With V trimmed by 1 base and J by 6 bases, 6 bases remained unmatched. Germline assignment: CDR1 SGHKS and CDR2 YYEKEE (reference sequence). The CDR3 covers 15 residues. CDR3 sequence (DNA): TGTGCCAGCAGCTTGACGGGACTAGGCGGCAATGAGCAGTTCTTC. Residues: CASSLTGLGGNEQFF.